This entry concerns a single T cell receptor (beta chain). This clone was recorded a few times. Its antigen is unknown. No much larger clone exists at a distance of one base, and base qualities are not known. This record comes from a study of beta chain features in type 1 diabetes (dated by TCRdb to the late 2010s). In the study overall: Patients and healthy donors did not differ in mean age, gender distribution, total cell number or subset yield. A total of roughly 100 million sorted cells were examined across all samples, and a strong correlation was observed between cell number per subset and RNA yield. In the study, recently diagnosed type 1 diabetes patients and matched healthy donors were compared on the TCRB repertoires of their sorted circulating CD4+ T cell subsets. Naive and central memory subsets were obtained from all 30 or so donors, but regulatory and stem cell-like memory subsets were isolated from only 8 patients and roughly eight healthy donors.

All of the isolated RNA was reverse transcribed with the High Capacity cDNA Reverse Transcription Kit, so expressed TCRB transcripts were sequenced. Deep immunoSEQ sequencing was performed on naive, central memory and regulatory T cell samples, with an average of roughly 3.3 million total reads per sample. After sorted cells were lysed in RLT buffer, RNA was extracted with DNase-treated RNeasy Micro or Mini kits, with the choice depending on cell number. Each cell subset was processed separately to prevent cross-contamination, with patient and healthy donor samples processed together. The immunoSEQ multiplex PCR was used to amplify TCRB sequences from cDNA, yielding 87-bp fragments that span the CDR3 region. Amplicons were sequenced on the Illumina HiSeq platform. Regarding the original processing steps: PCR bias was corrected computationally using synthetic template baselines, and reads within Hamming distance 2 were collapsed, with unmergeable singletons discarded. Reads were aligned against IMGT to assign V, D and J genes, CDR3 length and insertions or deletions at six rearrangement sites. Clonotype counts were normalized to sorted cell number within each subset before computing true diversity and Gini coefficients with the tcR R package. The overlap coefficient, calculated on TCRB nucleotide sequences, was used to quantify repertoire sharing. Out-of-frame TCRB sequences from naive cells were analyzed as a proxy for the pre-selection repertoire. Not all clones reach the TCRdb copy of this immuneACCESS table, which keeps in-frame sequences only. Checked studies attribute under half of the gap to unresolved V genes and leave the rest unexplained. That table is the source of V, J and clone size, and D and trimming were worked out from the DNA. This sample is represented by over 500,000 clones; 15% of them were singletons. The ten most abundant clones make up more than 0.08% of the sample.

The CDR3 spans 16 residues, from the cysteine through the phenylalanine. The only DNA kept is the CDR3, 48 bases in frame from the first base. Trimming removed 0 bases from V and 1 base from J, leaving 11 bases between the germline ends. Sequences SGDLS (CDR1) and YYNGEE (CDR2) are obtained from the germline V gene. From each donor, a single peripheral blood sample of around 120 mL on average was drawn into heparinised tubes. A BD FACSAria II was used to sort naive, central memory, regulatory and stem cell-like memory CD4+ T cells with a panel that included CD45RO, CCR7, CD25, CD127, CD95 and CD27. All sorted populations exceeded 95% purity. PBMCs were isolated immediately by Lymphoprep density gradient centrifugation and stained directly without culture. So that batch effects would be minimized, each experiment stained and sorted samples in pairs, pairing one healthy donor with one patient. The research as a whole found: Shorter templates might be favored by PCR, yet because patient and control samples were amplified and corrected together, any such skew would affect both groups equally. At VDJ recombination sites, patients with type 1 diabetes made fewer insertions and deleted more nucleotides, a pattern implying thymic rearrangement abnormalities. Sequencing cDNA rather than genomic DNA could over-represent highly expressing activated cells, although activation and CD3 levels did not differ between groups. Naive, central memory and regulatory TCRB repertoires appeared more similar among patients than among healthy donors. Only small numbers of individuals were included in the HLA sub-analyses, which left unresolved whether HLA type had any influence on TCRB rearrangement. Type 1 diabetes patients showed a moderate but significant shortening of TCRB CDR3 length in all four CD4+ subsets.

Sequenced: naive CD4+ T cells from blood. The sample's cell subset or site label, decoded: true naive CD4+ T cells. This chain is built from TRBV9 and TRBJ1-5; the D gene is perhaps TRBD1, from 5 matching bases. The receptor was isolated from a man aged 18 to 29 in good health. The CDR3 is CASSVGSGASNQPQHF. At the DNA level, the sequence is TGTGCCAGCAGCGTAGGATCCGGGGCCAGCAATCAGCCCCAGCATTTT.